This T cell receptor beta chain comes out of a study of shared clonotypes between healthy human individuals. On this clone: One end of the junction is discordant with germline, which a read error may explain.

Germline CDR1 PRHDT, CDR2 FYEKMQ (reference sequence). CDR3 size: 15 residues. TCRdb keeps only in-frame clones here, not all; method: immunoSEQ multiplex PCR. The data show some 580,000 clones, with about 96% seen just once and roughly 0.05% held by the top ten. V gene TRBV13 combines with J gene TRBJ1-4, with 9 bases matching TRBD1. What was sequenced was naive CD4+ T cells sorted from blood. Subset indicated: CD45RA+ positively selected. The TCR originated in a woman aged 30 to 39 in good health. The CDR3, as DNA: TGTGCCAGCAGCGTAGGGACAGGGTCTAATGAAAAACTGTTTTTT. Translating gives CASSVGTGSNEKLFF. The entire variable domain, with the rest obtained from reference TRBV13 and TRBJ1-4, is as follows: AAGVIQSPRHLIKEKRETATLKCYPIPRHDTVYWYQQGPGQDPQFLISFYEKMQSDKGSIPDRFSAQQFSDYHSELNMSSLELGDSALYFCASSVGTGSNEKLFFGSGTQLSVL.